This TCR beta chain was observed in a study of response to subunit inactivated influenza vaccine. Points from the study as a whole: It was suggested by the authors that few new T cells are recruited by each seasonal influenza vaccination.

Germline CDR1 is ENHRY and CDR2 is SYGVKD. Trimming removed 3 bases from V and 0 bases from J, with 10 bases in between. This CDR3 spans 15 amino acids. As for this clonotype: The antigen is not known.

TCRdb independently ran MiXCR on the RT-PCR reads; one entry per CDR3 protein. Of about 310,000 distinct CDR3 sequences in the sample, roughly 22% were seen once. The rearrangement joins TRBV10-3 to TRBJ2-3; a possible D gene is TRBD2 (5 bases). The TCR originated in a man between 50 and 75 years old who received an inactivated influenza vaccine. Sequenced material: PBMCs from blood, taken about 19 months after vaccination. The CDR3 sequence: CAISESGISTDTQYF. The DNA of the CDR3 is TGTGCCATCAGTGAATCGGGGATCAGCACAGATACGCAGTATTTT.